This T cell receptor (beta chain) is drawn from a study of blood T cell repertoires in COVID-19. Participant reports of clinical history set cohort assignment. Here immunoSEQ multiplex PCR was the method, and the copy in TCRdb shows in-frame clones only, minus some. The sample includes approximately 260,000 clones, 88% of them seen just once. The CDR3 sequence is 12 residues long. Germline V gene data show CDR1 as KGHSH and CDR2 as LQKENI. Germline trimming cut 9 bases from V and 5 bases from J; bases unmatched to any gene: 4. The rearrangement uses TRBV18 and TRBJ1-5; 7 nucleotides match TRBD1. The TCR originated in a woman aged 40 to 49 with acute COVID-19. Sample: PBMCs or T cells enriched from blood (not recorded which). CDR3 bases: TGTGCCAGTTCCCAGGGGGATCAGCCCCAGCATTTT. It encodes CASSQGDQPQHF.